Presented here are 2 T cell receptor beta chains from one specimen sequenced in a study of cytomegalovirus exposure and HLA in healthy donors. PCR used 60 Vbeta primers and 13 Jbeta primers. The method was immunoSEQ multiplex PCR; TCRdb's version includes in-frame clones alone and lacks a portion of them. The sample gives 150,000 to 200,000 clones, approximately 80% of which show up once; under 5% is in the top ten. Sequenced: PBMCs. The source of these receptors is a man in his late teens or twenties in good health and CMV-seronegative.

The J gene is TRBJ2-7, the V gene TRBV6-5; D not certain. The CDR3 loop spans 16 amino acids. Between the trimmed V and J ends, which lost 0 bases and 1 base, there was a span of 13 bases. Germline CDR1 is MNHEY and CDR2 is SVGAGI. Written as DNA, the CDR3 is TGTGCCAGCAGTTACTCGCGTTTGGGCAGATCCTACGAGCAGTACTTC. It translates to CASSYSRLGRSYEQYF.

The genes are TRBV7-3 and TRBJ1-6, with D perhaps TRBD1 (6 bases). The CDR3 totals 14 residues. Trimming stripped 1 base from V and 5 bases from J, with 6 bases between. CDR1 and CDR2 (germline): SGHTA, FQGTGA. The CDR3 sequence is CASSLNRDNSPLHF. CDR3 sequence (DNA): TGTGCCAGCAGCTTAAACAGGGATAATTCACCCCTCCACTTT. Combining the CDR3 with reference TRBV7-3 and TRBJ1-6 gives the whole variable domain GAGVSQTPSNKVTEKGKYVELRCDPISGHTALYWYRQSLGQGPEFLIYFQGTGAADDSGLPNDRFFAVRPEGSVSTLKIQRTERGDSAVYLCASSLNRDNSPLHFGNGTRLTVT.